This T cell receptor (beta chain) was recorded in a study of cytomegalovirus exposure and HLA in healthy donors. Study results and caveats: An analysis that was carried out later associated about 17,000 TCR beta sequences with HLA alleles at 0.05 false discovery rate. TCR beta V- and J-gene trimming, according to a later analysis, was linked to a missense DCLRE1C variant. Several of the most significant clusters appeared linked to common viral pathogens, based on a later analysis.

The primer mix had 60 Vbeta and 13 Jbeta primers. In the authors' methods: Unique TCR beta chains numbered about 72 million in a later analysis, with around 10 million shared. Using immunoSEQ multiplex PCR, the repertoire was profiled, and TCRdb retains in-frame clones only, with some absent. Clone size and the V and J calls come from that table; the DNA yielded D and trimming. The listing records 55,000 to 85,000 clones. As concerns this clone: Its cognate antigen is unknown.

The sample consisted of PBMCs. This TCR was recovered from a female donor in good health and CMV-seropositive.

The CDR3 sequence is CASSQVVLAGIETQYF. CDR3 coding DNA: TGCGCCAGCAGCCAAGTTGTCCTAGCGGGAATAGAGACCCAGTACTTC. The genes are TRBV4-1 and TRBJ2-5; 9 bases align to TRBD2. The CDR3 runs to 16 residues. J gave up 4 bases and V 1 base, and 7 bases lay outside the gene matches. The germline V gene has CDR1 MGHRA and CDR2 YSYEKL.